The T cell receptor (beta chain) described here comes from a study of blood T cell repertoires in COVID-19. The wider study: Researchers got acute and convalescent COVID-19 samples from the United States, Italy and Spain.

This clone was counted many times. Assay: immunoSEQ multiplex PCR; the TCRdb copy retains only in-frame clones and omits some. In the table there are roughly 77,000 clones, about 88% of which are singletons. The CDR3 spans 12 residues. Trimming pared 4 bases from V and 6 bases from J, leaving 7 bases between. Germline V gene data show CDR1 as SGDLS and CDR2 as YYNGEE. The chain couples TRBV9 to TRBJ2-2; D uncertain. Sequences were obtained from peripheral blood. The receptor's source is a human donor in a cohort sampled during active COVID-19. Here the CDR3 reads CASSSLSGELFF. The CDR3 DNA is TGTGCCAGCAGCTCCTTGTCCGGGGAGCTGTTTTTT.